The T cell receptor beta chain described here comes from a study of shared clonotypes between healthy human individuals. The V gene's germline CDR1 is MNHEY and CDR2 SVGAGI. V gave up 0 bases and J gave up 2 bases, with 5 bases separating them. The CDR3 runs 14 residues. As to this clone: Other nucleotide sequences in the sample specify the same CDR3.

Each sample came from a Caucasian adult donor living in Nashville, Tennessee. Libraries were prepared by immunoSEQ multiplex PCR; TCRdb keeps only in-frame clonotypes and omits some of them. The repertoire has 950,000 to 1,300,000 clones, roughly 70% of them found once; the top ten carry approximately 1.5%. The sequence came from a man between 18 and 29 years old in good health. V gene TRBV6-5 combines with J gene TRBJ1-5; the D is unclear. Sequencing was performed on memory CD4+ T cells sorted from blood. Noted subset: CD45RA-negative fraction. The CDR3 spells CASSYSQGNQPQHF. The CDR3 DNA reads as TGTGCCAGCAGTTACTCCCAGGGCAATCAGCCCCAGCATTTT.